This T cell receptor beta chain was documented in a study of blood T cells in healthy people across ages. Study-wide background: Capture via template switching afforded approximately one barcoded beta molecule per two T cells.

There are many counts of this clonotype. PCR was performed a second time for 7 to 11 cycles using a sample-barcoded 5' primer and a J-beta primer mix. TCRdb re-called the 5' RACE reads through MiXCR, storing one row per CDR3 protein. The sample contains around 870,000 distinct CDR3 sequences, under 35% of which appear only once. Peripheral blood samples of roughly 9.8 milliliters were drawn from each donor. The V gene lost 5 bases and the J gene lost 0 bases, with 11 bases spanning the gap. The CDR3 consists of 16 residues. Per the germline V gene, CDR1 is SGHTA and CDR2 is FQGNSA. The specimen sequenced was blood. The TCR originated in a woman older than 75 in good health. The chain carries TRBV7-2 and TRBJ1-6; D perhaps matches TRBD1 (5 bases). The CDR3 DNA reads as TGTGCCAGCAGCGCCAGGGTTGGCTCCTATAATTCACCCCTCCACTTT. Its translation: CASSARVGSYNSPLHF.